The source of this T cell receptor (beta chain) is a study of blood T cell repertoires in COVID-19. Study-wide background: Sites across the United States, Italy and Spain contributed samples from acute and convalescent COVID-19.

Germline CDR1 reads LGHNA; CDR2 reads YNFKEQ. This CDR3 spans 13 amino acids. Trimming cost V 0 bases and J 5 bases, with 8 bases left between them. Authors' methods: Estimated nucleated cell counts came from reference gene primer amplification. Repertoires were generated with immunoSEQ multiplex PCR, while TCRdb's copy carries only in-frame clones and drops some. That table furnishes V, J and clone size, whereas the DNA furnished D and trimming. The data contain about 500,000 clones, roughly nine tenths of them singletons. Sequenced: peripheral blood. V gene TRBV4-2 combines with J gene TRBJ2-7; D gene ambiguous. This TCR was sampled from a woman in her 50s with COVID-19, enrolled during active disease. The CDR3 here is CASSQEVRNEQYF. DNA for the CDR3: TGTGCCAGCAGCCAAGAAGTGAGGAACGAGCAGTACTTC.